These 21 T cell receptor beta chains originate from one sample sequenced in a study of blood T cell repertoires in COVID-19. The method was immunoSEQ multiplex PCR; TCRdb's version includes in-frame clones alone and lacks a portion of them. The sample lists some 73,000 clones, about 89% occurring once. The specimen sequenced was peripheral blood. These receptors were collected from an older woman with acute or convalescent COVID-19.

The rearrangement links TRBV7-8 to TRBJ2-1, with 10 nucleotides matching TRBD2. V was clipped by 5 bases and J by 0 bases; unmatched bases: 4. The CDR3 is 16 amino acids. Germline-derived CDR1 and CDR2 are SGHVS and FQNEAQ. DNA of the CDR3: TGTGCCAGCAGCCGAGGGACTAGCGACTCCTACAATGAGCAGTTCTTC. This translates into CASSRGTSDSYNEQFF.

The chain has TRBV5-1 and TRBJ2-1; 10 bases agree with TRBD2. V shed 4 bases, J shed 6 bases, and the junction held 10 bases outside the gene matches. There are 16 residues in the CDR3. Germline V lookup: CDR1 SGHRS, CDR2 YFSETQ. CDR3 loop: CASSTAAASGGNEQFF. In nucleotides, the CDR3 is TGCGCCAGCAGCACCGCAGCAGCTAGCGGGGGCAATGAGCAGTTCTTC. The variable domain in full, with the rest retrieved from reference TRBV5-1 and TRBJ2-1, is KAGVTQTPRYLIKTRGQQVTLSCSPISGHRSVSWYQQTPGQGLQFLFEYFSETQRNKGNFPGRFSGRQFSNSRSEMNVSTLELGDSALYLCASSTAAASGGNEQFFGPGTRLTVL.

This clone is medium-sized within its sample. V is TRBV15 and J is TRBJ2-5; 7 nucleotides match TRBD2. With V trimmed by 2 bases and J by 4 bases, 1 base remained unmatched. The germline gives CDR1 LNHNV, CDR2 YYDKDF (reference sequence). The CDR3 has 13 residues. The CDR3 coding sequence is TGTGCCACCAGCAGAATAGCGGGAGAGACCCAGTACTTC. It yields the protein CATSRIAGETQYF.

The chain uses TRBV29-1 and TRBJ1-2, with 7 bases identical to TRBD1. The CDR3 contains 12 residues. Looked up from germline, CDR1 is SQVTM and CDR2 is ANQGSEA. The V gene end was trimmed by 7 bases and the J gene end by 8 bases; junction bases not matched to a gene: 10. The DNA for the CDR3 is TGCAGCGCCGGAGGACAGGCTGGCGGCTACACCTTC. Protein product: CSAGGQAGGYTF.

V and J are TRBV7-6 and TRBJ2-3, with D maybe TRBD2 (7 bases). V was trimmed by 7 bases and J by 0 bases, leaving 17 bases between them. The CDR3 totals 16 residues. CDR1 is SGHVS, CDR2 FNYEAQ, per germline. In DNA form, the CDR3 reads TGTGCCAGCACGCCTGGGGGGGGACACAGCACAGATACGCAGTATTTT. Protein product: CASTPGGGHSTDTQYF.

This clone was seen a handful of times. The chain employs TRBV19 and TRBJ2-1; 9 nucleotides align to TRBD1. This CDR3 is built from 12 residues. V lost 7 bases and J lost 6; bases outside the gene matches: 1. The germline V gene has CDR1 LNHDA and CDR2 SQIVND (reference sequence). In DNA form, the CDR3 reads TGTGCCAGTAAGACAGGGGGCAATGAGCAGTTCTTC. Protein: CASKTGGNEQFF.

This clone showed up just once. The J gene is TRBJ1-5, the V gene TRBV24-1; 10 nucleotides agree with TRBD1. CDR3 size: 17 residues. The germline V gene encodes CDR1 KGHDR and CDR2 SFDVKD. The junction had 12 bases not matched to a gene; V was cut back by 5 bases and J by 6 bases. The CDR3 bases are TGTGCCACCAGTGGTTATGGGGGACAGGGGATGGGTCAGCCCCAGCATTTT. It translates to CATSGYGGQGMGQPQHF.

This clone was seen just once. In DNA, the CDR3 is TGTGCTAGTGGTTTCCAAAACCCCGGGACAGGGAAAAAGTTGGAGCAGTTCTTC. Amino acid sequence: CASGFQNPGTGKKLEQFF. V usage is TRBV12-5 and J usage is TRBJ2-1; TRBD1 matches 9 bases. The CDR3 is 18 amino acids. Germline CDR1 is LGHNT and CDR2 is FRNRAP. With 3 bases clipped from V and 10 bases from J, the junction kept 19 bases outside the gene matches.

This rearrangement joins TRBV2 to TRBJ2-1, with 8 bases fitting TRBD1. The CDR3 consists of 11 residues. Germline V gives CDR1 SNHLY, CDR2 FYNNEI. The junction had 0 bases not matched to a gene; V was cut back by 6 bases and J by 8 bases. In nucleotides, the CDR3 is TGTGCCAGCAGGACAGGGGATGAGCAGTTCTTC. As protein: CASRTGDEQFF.

The gene calls are TRBV5-5 and TRBJ1-1, with a weak D call TRBD1 (6 bases). The V and J ends lost 3 bases and 1 base respectively, with 13 bases between them. The CDR3 extends over 15 amino acids. Germline V lookup: CDR1 SGHKS, CDR2 YYEKEE (reference sequence). The CDR3 DNA reads TGTGCCAGCAGCTCTGGGGGCAGTCAGAACACTGAAGCTTTCTTT. This encodes CASSSGGSQNTEAFF.

The chain couples TRBV7-9 to TRBJ2-4; TRBD1 agrees at 9 bases. This CDR3 region has 15 residues. J lost 7 bases, V lost 5 bases, and 9 bases had no gene match. Germline V CDR1 and CDR2: SEHNR, FQNEAQ (reference sequence). Written as DNA, the CDR3 is TGTGCCAGCAGCCCGATGGACAGGGGAGACAACATTCAGTACTTC. It encodes CASSPMDRGDNIQYF.

This clone was found a few times. The chain carries TRBV7-9 and TRBJ1-1; a weak D match, TRBD1 (6 bases). Germline-derived CDR1 and CDR2 are SEHNR and FQNEAQ (reference sequence). This CDR3 is 16 amino acids long. The V gene lost 5 bases and the J gene lost 1 base, with 17 bases spanning the gap. The CDR3: CASSPPGVGWNTEAFF. The CDR3 coding sequence is TGTGCCAGCAGCCCGCCAGGGGTGGGATGGAACACTGAAGCTTTCTTT.

This sequence joins TRBV3-1 (or the pseudogene TRBV3-2) and TRBJ1-2, with 7 bases matching TRBD1. The V gene's germline CDR1 is LGHDT and CDR2 YNNKEL (reference sequence). The CDR3 covers 14 residues. V was clipped by 4 bases and J by 0 bases; unmatched bases: 2. In nucleotides, the CDR3 is TGTGCCAGCAGCCCAACAGGGGCTAACTATGGCTACACCTTC. It codes for CASSPTGANYGYTF.

J is TRBJ2-1 and V is TRBV29-1, with 8 bases that match TRBD2. CDR3 size: 13 residues. CDR1 SQVTM and CDR2 ANQGSEA come from the germline V gene. The J segment lost 9 bases and the V segment lost 7 bases, leaving 11 bases of the junction unmatched. The chain's CDR3 is CSALDGGAGEQFF. The CDR3 region has the DNA TGCAGCGCTCTAGACGGGGGGGCCGGTGAGCAGTTCTTC.

The rearrangement links TRBV5-1 to TRBJ2-5, with 8 bases aligning to TRBD2. The CDR3 spans 14 residues. V was clipped by 4 bases and J by 2 bases; unmatched bases: 4. In germline, CDR1 is SGHRS, CDR2 YFSETQ. The CDR3 reads CASSGGGTQETQYF. In DNA form, the CDR3 reads TGCGCCAGCAGCGGCGGGGGGACTCAAGAGACCCAGTACTTC.

The V and J genes are TRBV5-1 and TRBJ2-7, with TRBD2 matching over 11 bases. Trimming took 2 bases from V and 1 from J; bases not matched to a gene: 2. Germline-derived CDR1 and CDR2 are SGHRS and YFSETQ. CDR3 length: 15 amino acids. CDR3 protein: CASSFSGGGSYEQYF. The DNA for the CDR3 is TGCGCCAGCAGCTTTAGCGGGGGGGGTTCCTACGAGCAGTACTTC.

This chain links TRBV5-1 with TRBJ2-7; TRBD1 matches 8 bases. Per the germline V gene, CDR1 is SGHRS and CDR2 is YFSETQ. This CDR3 spans 15 amino acids. The J segment lost 3 bases and the V segment lost 0 bases, leaving 5 bases of the junction unmatched. CDR3 sequence reads: CASSLAGTGGYEQYF. Written as DNA, the CDR3 is TGCGCCAGCAGCTTGGCCGGGACAGGAGGCTACGAGCAGTACTTC.

CDR3 amino acids: CASTVAGVDTQYF. Here the CDR3 DNA reads TGTGCCAGCACCGTAGCGGGGGTTGATACGCAGTATTTT. The rearrangement uses TRBV12-3 or TRBV12-4 and TRBJ2-3; the match to TRBD2 covers 9 bases. Losses at the gene ends were 7 bases for V and 6 bases for J; bases not matched to a gene: 5. This CDR3 has 13 amino acids.

This chain connects TRBV14 to TRBJ1-2; D gene uncertain. The V gene lost 1 base and the J gene lost 4 bases, with 16 bases spanning the gap. This CDR3 has 16 residues. In germline, CDR1 is SGHDN, CDR2 FVKESK. CDR3 sequence (DNA): TGTGCCAGCAGCCAAGCTAGGAGTGCGGGCCCCTATGGCTACACCTTC. Its translation: CASSQARSAGPYGYTF. Supplemented by reference TRBV14 and TRBJ1-2, the full variable domain reads EAGVTQFPSHSVIEKGQTVTLRCDPISGHDNLYWYRRVMGKEIKFLLHFVKESKQDESGMPNNRFLAERTGGTYSTLKVQPAELEDSGVYFCASSQARSAGPYGYTFGSGTRLTVV.

V and J are TRBV5-1 and TRBJ2-7; 9 bases line up with TRBD1. The CDR3 is 15 residues long. The germline V gene encodes CDR1 SGHRS and CDR2 YFSETQ. V was clipped by 4 bases and J by 2 bases; unmatched bases: 7. The CDR3 nucleotides read TGCGCCAGCAGCGGGGGACAGGGCTTTACCTACGAGCAGTACTTC. Amino acid sequence: CASSGGQGFTYEQYF. Based on the CDR3 plus reference TRBV5-1 and TRBJ2-7, the full variable domain is KAGVTQTPRYLIKTRGQQVTLSCSPISGHRSVSWYQQTPGQGLQFLFEYFSETQRNKGNFPGRFSGRQFSNSRSEMNVSTLELGDSALYLCASSGGQGFTYEQYFGPGTRLTVT.

The chain has TRBV9 and TRBJ2-2; the match to TRBD2 covers 7 bases. This CDR3 has 15 residues. Per germline, CDR1 SGDLS and CDR2 YYNGEE. The J segment lost 4 bases and the V segment lost 4 bases, leaving 7 bases of the junction unmatched. CDR3 nucleotides: TGTGCCAGCAGCCTTCGGGGGGTCCTCACCGGGGAGCTGTTTTTT. Amino acid sequence: CASSLRGVLTGELFF. The entire variable domain, with the rest obtained from reference TRBV9 and TRBJ2-2, is as follows: DSGVTQTPKHLITATGQRVTLRCSPRSGDLSVYWYQQSLDQGLQFLIQYYNGEERAKGNILERFSAQQFPDLHSELNLSSLELGDSALYFCASSLRGVLTGELFFGEGSRLTVL.